This T cell receptor (beta chain) is drawn from a study of blood T cell repertoires in COVID-19. As for the study in general: Both acute and convalescent COVID-19 samples were obtained from the United States, Italy and Spain. PBMCs, B-cell-depleted T cells, or T cells were the source of the cDNA or gDNA that made up the material.

Authors' analysis steps: Reference gene primer amplification gave nucleated cell count estimates. Some clones are missing from TCRdb's copy, which holds only in-frame ones; the method was immunoSEQ multiplex PCR. The V and J calls and clone size come from that table; D and trimming were worked out from the DNA. The table has about 130,000 clones, over 70% seen once; the top ten hold 3.8%. V dropped 1 base and J dropped 7 bases, with 17 bases sitting between them. From germline, CDR1 is SGHDN and CDR2 FVKESK. The CDR3 has 15 residues. The chain is built from TRBV14 and TRBJ2-7; D is possibly TRBD1 (6 bases). Sequencing was carried out using peripheral blood. This clonotype was obtained from a woman in her forties or fifties with acute or convalescent COVID-19. The CDR3: CASSQALDRAWEQYF. As DNA, the CDR3 is TGTGCCAGCAGCCAAGCTTTGGACAGAGCCTGGGAGCAGTACTTC.